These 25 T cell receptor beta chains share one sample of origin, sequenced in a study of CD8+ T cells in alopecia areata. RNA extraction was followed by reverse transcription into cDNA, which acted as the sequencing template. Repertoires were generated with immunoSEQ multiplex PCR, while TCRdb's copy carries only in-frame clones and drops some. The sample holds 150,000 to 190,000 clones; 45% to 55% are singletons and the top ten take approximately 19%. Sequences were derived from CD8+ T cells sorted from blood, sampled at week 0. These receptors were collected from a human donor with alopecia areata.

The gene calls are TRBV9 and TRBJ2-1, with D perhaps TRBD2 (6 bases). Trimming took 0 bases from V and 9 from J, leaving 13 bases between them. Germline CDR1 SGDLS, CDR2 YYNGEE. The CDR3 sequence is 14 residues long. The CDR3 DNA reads TGTGCCAGCAGCGTAGAAGGGAGGCAAGGTGAGCAGTTCTTC. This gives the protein CASSVEGRQGEQFF.

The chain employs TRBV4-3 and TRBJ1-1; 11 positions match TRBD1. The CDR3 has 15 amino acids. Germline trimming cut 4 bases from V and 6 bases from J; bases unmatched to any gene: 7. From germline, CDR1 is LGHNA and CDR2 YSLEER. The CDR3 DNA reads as TGCGCCAGCAGCCTAACTCGGGACAGGGGGGCTGAAGCTTTCTTT. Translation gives CASSLTRDRGAEAFF.

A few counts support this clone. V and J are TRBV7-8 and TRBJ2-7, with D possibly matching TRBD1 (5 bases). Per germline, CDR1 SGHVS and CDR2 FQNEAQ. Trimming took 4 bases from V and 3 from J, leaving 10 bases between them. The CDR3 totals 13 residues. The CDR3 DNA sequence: TGTGCCAGCAGCTCAGGGTCAGGCTACGAGCAGTACTTC. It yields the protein CASSSGSGYEQYF.

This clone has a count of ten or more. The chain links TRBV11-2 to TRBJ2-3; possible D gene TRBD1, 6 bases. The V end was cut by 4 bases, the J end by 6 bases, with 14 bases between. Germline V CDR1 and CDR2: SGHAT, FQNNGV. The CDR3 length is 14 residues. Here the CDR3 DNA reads TGTGCCAGCAGCTCCGGATGGGGGCCCGATACGCAGTATTTT. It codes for CASSSGWGPDTQYF.

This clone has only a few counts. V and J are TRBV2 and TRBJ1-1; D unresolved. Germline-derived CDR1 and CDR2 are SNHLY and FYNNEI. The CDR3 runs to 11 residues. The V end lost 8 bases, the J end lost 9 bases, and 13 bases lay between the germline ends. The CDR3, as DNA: TGTGCCAGCCTTATTAGGAATCAAGCTTTCTTT. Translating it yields CASLIRNQAFF.

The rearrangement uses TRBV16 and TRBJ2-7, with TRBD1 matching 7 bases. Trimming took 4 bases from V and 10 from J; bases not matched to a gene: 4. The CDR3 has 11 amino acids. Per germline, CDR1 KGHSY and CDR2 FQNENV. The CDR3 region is CASSLQGPQYF. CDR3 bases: TGTGCCAGCAGCCTACAGGGGCCCCAGTACTTC.

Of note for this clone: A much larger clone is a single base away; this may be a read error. The CDR3 region is CASSSNYGYTF. The CDR3 DNA sequence: TGTGCCAGCAGTTCCAACTATGGCTACACCTTC. This chain links TRBV28 with TRBJ1-2, with D uncertain. Trimming took off 4 bases at V and 2 bases at J, with 2 bases between the two ends. CDR1 MDHEN and CDR2 SYDVKM come from the germline V gene. The length of the CDR3 is 11 residues.

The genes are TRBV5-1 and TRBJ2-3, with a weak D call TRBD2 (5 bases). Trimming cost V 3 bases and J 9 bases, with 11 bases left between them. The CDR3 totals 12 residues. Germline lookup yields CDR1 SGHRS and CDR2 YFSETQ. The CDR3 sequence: CASSSGIRTQYF. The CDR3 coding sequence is TGCGCCAGCAGCTCCGGGATTCGAACGCAGTATTTT.

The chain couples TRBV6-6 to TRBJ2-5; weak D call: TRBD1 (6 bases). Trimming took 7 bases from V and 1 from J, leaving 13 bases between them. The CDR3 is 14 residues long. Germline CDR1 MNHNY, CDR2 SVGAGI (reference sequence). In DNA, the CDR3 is TGTGCCAGCATCCGGGACAACACCCAAGAGACCCAGTACTTC. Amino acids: CASIRDNTQETQYF.

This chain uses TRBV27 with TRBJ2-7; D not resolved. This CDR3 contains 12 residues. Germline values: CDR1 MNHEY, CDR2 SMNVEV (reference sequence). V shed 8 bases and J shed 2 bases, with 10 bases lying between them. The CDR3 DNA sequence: TGTGCCAGCGGCCCAATTGCCTACGAGCAGTACTTC. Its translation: CASGPIAYEQYF.

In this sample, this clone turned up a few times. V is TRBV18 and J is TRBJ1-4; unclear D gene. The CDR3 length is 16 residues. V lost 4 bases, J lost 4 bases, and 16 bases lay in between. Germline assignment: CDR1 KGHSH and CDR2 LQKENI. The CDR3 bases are TGTGCCAGCTCACGTGGTGTTAGCCTACATAATGAAAAACTGTTTTTT. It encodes CASSRGVSLHNEKLFF.

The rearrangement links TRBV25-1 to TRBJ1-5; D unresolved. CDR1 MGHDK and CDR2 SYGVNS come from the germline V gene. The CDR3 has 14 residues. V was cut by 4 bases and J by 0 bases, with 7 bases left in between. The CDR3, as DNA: TGTGCCAGCAGTGGAGACGGTAGCAATCAGCCCCAGCATTTT. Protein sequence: CASSGDGSNQPQHF.

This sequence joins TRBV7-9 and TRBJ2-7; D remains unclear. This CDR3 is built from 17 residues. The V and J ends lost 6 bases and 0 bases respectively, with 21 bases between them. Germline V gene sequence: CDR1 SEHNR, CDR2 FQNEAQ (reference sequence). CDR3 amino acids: CASSLTNPPESSYEQYF. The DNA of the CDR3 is TGTGCCAGCAGTCTTACTAATCCACCCGAGAGCTCCTACGAGCAGTACTTC.

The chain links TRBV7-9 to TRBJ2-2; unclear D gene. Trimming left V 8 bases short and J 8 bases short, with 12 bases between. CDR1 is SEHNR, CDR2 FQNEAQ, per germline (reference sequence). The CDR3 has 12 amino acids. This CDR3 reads CASSHVLGELFF. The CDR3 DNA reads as TGTGCCAGCTCCCACGTGCTTGGGGAGCTGTTTTTT.

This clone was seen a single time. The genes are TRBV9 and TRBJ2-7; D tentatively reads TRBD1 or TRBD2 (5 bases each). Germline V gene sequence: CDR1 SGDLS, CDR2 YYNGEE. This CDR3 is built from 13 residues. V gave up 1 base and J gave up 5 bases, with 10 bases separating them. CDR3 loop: CASSVTGLDEQYF. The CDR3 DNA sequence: TGTGCCAGCAGCGTAACGGGGCTCGACGAGCAGTACTTC.

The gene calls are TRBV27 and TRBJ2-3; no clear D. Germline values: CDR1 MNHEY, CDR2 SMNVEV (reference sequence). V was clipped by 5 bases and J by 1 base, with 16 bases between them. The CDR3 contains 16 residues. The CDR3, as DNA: TGTGCCAGCAGTGCGTTGGGGTCTCGGGGCACAGATACGCAGTATTTT. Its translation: CASSALGSRGTDTQYF.

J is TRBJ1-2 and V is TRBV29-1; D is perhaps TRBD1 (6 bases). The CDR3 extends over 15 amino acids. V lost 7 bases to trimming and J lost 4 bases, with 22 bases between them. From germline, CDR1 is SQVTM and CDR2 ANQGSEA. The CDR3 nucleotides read TGCAGCGCCGTCGAGACAGCCAAAGGGGGCTATGGCTACACCTTC. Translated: CSAVETAKGGYGYTF.

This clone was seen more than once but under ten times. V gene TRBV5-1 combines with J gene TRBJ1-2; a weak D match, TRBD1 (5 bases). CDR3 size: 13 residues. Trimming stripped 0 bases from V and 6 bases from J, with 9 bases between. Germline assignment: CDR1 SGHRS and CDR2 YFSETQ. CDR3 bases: TGCGCCAGCAGCTTGGTGCCAGGGCATGGCTACACCTTC. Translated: CASSLVPGHGYTF.

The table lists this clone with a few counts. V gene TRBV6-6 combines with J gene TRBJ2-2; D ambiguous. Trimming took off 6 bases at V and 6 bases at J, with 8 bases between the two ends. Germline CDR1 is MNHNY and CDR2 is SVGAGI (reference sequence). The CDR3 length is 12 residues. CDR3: CASSPFPGELFF. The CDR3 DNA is TGTGCCAGCAGCCCCTTTCCCGGGGAGCTGTTTTTT.

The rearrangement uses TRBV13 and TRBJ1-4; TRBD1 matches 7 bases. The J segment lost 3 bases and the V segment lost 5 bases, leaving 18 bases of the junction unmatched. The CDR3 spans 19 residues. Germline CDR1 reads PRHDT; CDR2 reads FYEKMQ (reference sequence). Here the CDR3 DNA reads TGTGCCAGCAGCACAGGGGCCAGGGGAAAGAGGTCGGCTAATGAAAAACTGTTTTTT. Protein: CASSTGARGKRSANEKLFF.

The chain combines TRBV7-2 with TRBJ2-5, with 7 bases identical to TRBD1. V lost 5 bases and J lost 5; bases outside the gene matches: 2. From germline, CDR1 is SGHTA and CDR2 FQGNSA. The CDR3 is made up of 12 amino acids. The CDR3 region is CASSRGRETQYF. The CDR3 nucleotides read TGTGCCAGCAGCAGGGGGCGGGAGACCCAGTACTTC.

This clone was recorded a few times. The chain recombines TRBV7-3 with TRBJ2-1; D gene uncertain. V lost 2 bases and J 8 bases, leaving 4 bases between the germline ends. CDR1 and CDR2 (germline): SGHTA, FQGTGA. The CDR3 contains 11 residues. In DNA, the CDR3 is TGTGCCAGCAGCTTAGGTGATGAGCAGTTCTTC. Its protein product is CASSLGDEQFF.

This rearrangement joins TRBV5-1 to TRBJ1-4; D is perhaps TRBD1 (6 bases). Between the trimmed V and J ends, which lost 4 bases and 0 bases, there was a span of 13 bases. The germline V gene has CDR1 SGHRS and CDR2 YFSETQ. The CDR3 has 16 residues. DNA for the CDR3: TGCGCCAGCAGCCAGGACAGCGCAGCAACTAATGAAAAACTGTTTTTT. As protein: CASSQDSAATNEKLFF.

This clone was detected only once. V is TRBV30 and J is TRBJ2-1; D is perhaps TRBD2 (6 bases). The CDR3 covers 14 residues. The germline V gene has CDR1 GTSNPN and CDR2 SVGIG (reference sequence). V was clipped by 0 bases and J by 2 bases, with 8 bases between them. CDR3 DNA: TGTGCCTGGAGTGTTCCGGGGGCCTACAATGAGCAGTTCTTC. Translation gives CAWSVPGAYNEQFF.

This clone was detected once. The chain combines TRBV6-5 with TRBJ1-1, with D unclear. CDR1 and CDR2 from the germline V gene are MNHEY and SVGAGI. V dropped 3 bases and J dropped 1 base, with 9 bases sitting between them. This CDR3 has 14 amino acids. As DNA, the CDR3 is TGTGCCAGCAGTTATAACCAGGAGAACACTGAAGCTTTCTTT. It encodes CASSYNQENTEAFF.